This is a list of T cell receptor beta chains from one sample in a study of Graves' ophthalmopathy and Graves' hyperthyroidism. From the multiplex PCR reads, TCRdb called clonotypes with MiXCR, one entry per CDR3 protein. Of about 640,000 distinct CDR3 sequences listed, over 40% were seen once; the top ten hold 3% to 4%. Input material: peripheral blood. The receptor source for this set is an adult man with Graves' ophthalmopathy. CDR3s include the opening cysteine and the closing phenylalanine or tryptophan. The order of the fields is V gene, clone size, D gene, J gene, CDR3 protein, CDR3 DNA. A D gene is named only where the DNA matches it firmly. Size is omitted from some rows. Given values are once, few, many or a class for expanded clones.

TRBV15,many,.,TRBJ1-1,CATRRPDTEAFF,TGTGCCACCAGAAGGCCGGACACTGAAGCTTTCTTT
TRBV9,many,.,TRBJ1-1,CASSSLRGMNTEAFF,TGTGCCAGCAGTTCCCTCCGGGGCATGAACACTGAAGCTTTCTTT
TRBV14,.,TRBD2,TRBJ2-5,CASSHGLAGGSETQYF,TGTGCCAGCAGCCACGGGCTAGCGGGAGGGAGTGAGACCCAGTACTTC
TRBV29-1,.,.,TRBJ1-1,CSVGESTEAFF,TGCAGCGTTGGCGAGAGCACTGAAGCTTTCTTT
TRBV7-6,many,.,TRBJ1-6,CASSSMEGIHSPLHF,TGTGCCAGCAGCTCCATGGAGGGGATTCATTCACCCCTCCACTTT
TRBV20-1,.,.,TRBJ2-7,CSARPTLSSYEQYF,TGCAGTGCTAGACCGACGTTAAGCTCCTACGAGCAGTACTTC
TRBV6-5,.,TRBD1,TRBJ2-7,CASSYSKTGEHEQYF,TGTGCCAGCAGTTACTCAAAGACAGGGGAGCACGAGCAGTACTTC
TRBV29-1,many,.,TRBJ1-1,CSVEESASRAYTEAFF,TGCAGCGTTGAAGAATCGGCATCCAGGGCCTACACTGAAGCTTTCTTT
TRBV11-2,many,.,TRBJ1-2,CASSSDSSYGYTF,TGTGCCAGCAGCTCAGACAGTTCCTATGGCTACACCTTC
TRBV6-5,many,.,TRBJ1-1,CASSYSSANTEAFF,TGTGCCAGCAGTTACTCCTCGGCGAACACTGAAGCTTTCTTT
TRBV10-3,few,.,TRBJ2-5,CASGRGVETQYF,TGTGCCAGCGGCAGAGGGGTAGAGACCCAGTACTTC